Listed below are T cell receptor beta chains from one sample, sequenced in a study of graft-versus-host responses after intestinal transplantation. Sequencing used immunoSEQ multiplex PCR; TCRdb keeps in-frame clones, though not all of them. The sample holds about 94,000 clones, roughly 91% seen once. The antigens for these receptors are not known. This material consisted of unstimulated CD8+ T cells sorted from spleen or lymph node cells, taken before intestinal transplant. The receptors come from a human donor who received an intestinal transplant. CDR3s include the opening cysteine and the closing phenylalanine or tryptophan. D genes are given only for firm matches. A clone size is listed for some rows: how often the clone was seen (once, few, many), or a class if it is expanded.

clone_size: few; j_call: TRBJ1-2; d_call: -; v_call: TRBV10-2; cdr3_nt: TGCGCCAGCCGAGGGATGGAGGTTTTCACCTTC; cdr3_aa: CASRGMEVFTF
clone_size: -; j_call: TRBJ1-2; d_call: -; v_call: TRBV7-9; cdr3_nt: TGTGCCAGCAGCTCCTCAGGGATCCCAGGGGGCTACACCTTC; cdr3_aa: CASSSSGIPGGYTF
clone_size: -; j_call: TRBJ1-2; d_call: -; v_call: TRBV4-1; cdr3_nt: TGCGCCAGCAGCCAGGATCGGAGCGCGGGAGGCTACACCTTC; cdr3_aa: CASSQDRSAGGYTF
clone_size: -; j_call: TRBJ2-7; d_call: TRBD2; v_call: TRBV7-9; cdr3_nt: TGTGCCAGCAGCCTCGGGACTAGAGCCTACGAGCAGTACTTC; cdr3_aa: CASSLGTRAYEQYF
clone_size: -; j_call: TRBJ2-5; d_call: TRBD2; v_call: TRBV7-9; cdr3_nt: TGTGCCAGCAGCTTAGGGCGGGAGCAGTACTTC; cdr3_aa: CASSLGREQYF
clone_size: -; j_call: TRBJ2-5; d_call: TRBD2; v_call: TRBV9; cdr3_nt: TGTGCCAGCAGCGCCCGACTAGCGGGCCAAGAGACCCAGTACTTC; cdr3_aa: CASSARLAGQETQYF
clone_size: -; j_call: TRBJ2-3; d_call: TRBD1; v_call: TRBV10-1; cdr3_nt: TGCGCCAGCAGTGAATTTGGGACAGGGAGCACAGATACGCAGTATTTT; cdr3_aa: CASSEFGTGSTDTQYF
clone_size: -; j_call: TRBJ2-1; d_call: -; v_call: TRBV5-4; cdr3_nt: TGTGCCAGCAGCTTGGCACGGGGTTCCTACAATGAGCAGTTCTTC; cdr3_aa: CASSLARGSYNEQFF
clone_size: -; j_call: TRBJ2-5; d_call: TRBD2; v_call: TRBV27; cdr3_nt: TGTGCCAGCAGTTCCCGGGAGGGAGAGACCCAGTACTTC; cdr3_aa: CASSSREGETQYF
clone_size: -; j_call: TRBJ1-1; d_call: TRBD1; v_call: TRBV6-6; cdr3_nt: TGTGCCAGCAGTTACTCAGACAGGGGGCTTCTGGAAGCTTTCTTT; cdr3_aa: CASSYSDRGLLEAFF
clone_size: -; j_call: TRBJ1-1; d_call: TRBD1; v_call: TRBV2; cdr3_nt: TGTGCCAGCAGTGGAAGGGACAGGGGCACTGAAGCTTTCTTT; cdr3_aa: CASSGRDRGTEAFF
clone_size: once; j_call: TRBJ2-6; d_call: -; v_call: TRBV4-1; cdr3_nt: TGCGCCAGCAGCCAAGAAGCCTATCCTGGGGCCAACGTCCTGACTTTC; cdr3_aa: CASSQEAYPGANVLTF
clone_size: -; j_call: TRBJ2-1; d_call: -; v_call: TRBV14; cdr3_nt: TGTGCCAGCAGCCAGGCGGGACGGAGCTCCTACAATGAGCAGTTCTTC; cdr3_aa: CASSQAGRSSYNEQFF
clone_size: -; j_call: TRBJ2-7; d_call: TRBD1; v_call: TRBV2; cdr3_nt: TGTGCCAGCAGTGAATGGGACAGCCCTAATTACGAGCAGTACTTC; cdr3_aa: CASSEWDSPNYEQYF
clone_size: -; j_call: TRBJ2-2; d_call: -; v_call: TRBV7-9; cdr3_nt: TGTGCCAGCAGCTTAGAGAGCGGGGAGCTGTTTTTT; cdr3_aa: CASSLESGELFF
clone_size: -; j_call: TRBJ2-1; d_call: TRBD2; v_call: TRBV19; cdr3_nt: TGTGCCAGTGCATTAGCGGGACGAGCCTACAATGAGCAGTTCTTC; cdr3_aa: CASALAGRAYNEQFF
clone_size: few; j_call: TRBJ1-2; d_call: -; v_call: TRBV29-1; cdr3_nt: TGCAGCGTTCGGTCAGGGGAGAGCGGCTACACCTTC; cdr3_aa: CSVRSGESGYTF
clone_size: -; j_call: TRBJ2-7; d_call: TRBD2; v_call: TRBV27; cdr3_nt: TGTGCCAGCAGTCCTAGCGGACGGGGAGGATACGAGCAGTACTTC; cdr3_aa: CASSPSGRGGYEQYF
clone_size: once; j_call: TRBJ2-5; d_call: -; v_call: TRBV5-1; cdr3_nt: TGCGCCAGCAGCTTGGGGTTCACAGGGAGACAAGAGACCCAGTACTTC; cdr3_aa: CASSLGFTGRQETQYF
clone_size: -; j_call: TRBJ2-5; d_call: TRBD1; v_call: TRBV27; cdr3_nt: TGTGCCAGCAGTATCCCCGGGACAGGGGGCCCAGAGACCCAGTACTTC; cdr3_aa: CASSIPGTGGPETQYF
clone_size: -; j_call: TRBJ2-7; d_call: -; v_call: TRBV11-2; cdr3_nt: TGTGCCAGCAGCGTCACAGGGCGCGAGCAGTACTTC; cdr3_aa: CASSVTGREQYF
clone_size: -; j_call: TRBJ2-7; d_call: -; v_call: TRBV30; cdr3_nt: TGTGCCTGGAGTGTACGGGCCCAAGGGGGTGGGCAGTACTTC; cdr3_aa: CAWSVRAQGGGQYF
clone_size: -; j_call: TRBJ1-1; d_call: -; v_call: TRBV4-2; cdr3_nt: TGTGCCAGCAGCCAGGGCGCTGGGAACACTGAAGCTTTCTTT; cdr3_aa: CASSQGAGNTEAFF
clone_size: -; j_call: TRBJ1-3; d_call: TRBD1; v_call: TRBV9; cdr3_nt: TGTGCCGGCAGCGAGGCGGGGACAGGGCTTAGCACCATATATTTT; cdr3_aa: CAGSEAGTGLSTIYF
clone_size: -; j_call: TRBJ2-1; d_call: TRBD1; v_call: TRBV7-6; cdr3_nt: TGTGCCAGCAGCTTAGCATCATCGGACAGGGTGGACAATGAGCAGTTCTTC; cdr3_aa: CASSLASSDRVDNEQFF
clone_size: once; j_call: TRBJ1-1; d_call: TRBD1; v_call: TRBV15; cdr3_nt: TGTGCCACCAGCGAGACAGGGCTTGCCGCTGAAGCTTTCTTT; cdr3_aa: CATSETGLAAEAFF
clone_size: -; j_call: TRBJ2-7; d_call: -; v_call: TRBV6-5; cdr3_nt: TGTGCCAGCAGTTACGGTAACAGGGCGATTCTCGACGAGCAGTACTTC; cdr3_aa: CASSYGNRAILDEQYF
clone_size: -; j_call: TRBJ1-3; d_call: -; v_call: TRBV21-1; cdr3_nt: TGTGCCAGCAGGCCACGAGTAGCTACAAACGCACGAAACACCATATATTTT; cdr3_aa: CASRPRVATNARNTIYF
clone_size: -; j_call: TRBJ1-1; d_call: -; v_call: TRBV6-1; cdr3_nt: TGTGCCAGCAGTGAACTACGAGAACCTGAAGCTTTCTTT; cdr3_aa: CASSELREPEAFF
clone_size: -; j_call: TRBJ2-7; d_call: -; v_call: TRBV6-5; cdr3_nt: TGTGCCAGCAGTTACGGACAGGGAGGGATTCGCGAGCAGTACTTC; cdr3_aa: CASSYGQGGIREQYF
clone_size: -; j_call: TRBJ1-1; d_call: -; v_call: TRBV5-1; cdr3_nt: TGCGCCAGCACCTTAACAGGGATGGACACTGAAGCTTTCTTT; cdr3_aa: CASTLTGMDTEAFF
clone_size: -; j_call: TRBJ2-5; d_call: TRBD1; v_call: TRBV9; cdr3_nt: TGTGCCAGCAGCCCTCCGGACAGGCGAGAGACCCAGTACTTC; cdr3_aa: CASSPPDRRETQYF
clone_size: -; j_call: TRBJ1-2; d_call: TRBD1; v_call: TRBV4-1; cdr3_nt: TGCGCCAGCAGCCAAGTGGGACAGGGTAACTATGGCTACACCTTC; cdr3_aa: CASSQVGQGNYGYTF
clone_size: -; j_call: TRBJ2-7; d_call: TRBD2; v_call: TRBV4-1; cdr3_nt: TGCGCCAGCAGCCAAGCCGGGGGGGCCTCCTACGAGCAGTACTTC; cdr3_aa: CASSQAGGASYEQYF
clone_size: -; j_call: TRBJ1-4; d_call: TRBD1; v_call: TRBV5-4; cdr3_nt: TGTGCCAGCAGCTTGACAGGGGATTATGAAAAACTGTTTTTT; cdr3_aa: CASSLTGDYEKLFF
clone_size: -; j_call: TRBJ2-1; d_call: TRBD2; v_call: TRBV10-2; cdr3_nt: TGCGCCAGCAGTGAGACTAGCGCTCACAATGAGCAGTTCTTC; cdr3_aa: CASSETSAHNEQFF